These 18 T cell receptor beta chains were all obtained from the same sample, sequenced in a study of OX40 agonist ivuxolimab in advanced cancers. Sequenced by immunoSEQ multiplex PCR; TCRdb stores in-frame clones only, minus some. The sample lists approximately 70,000 clones, around 91% occurring once. This specimen consisted of CD4+ or CD8+ T cells sorted from blood, obtained in a trial of the OX40 agonist ivuxolimab. The receptor source for this set is an adult with an advanced solid tumor such as melanoma, head and neck, liver or kidney cancer.

V usage is TRBV7-9 and J usage is TRBJ1-4; D may be TRBD1 (6 bases). The CDR3 extends over 17 amino acids. CDR1 is SEHNR and CDR2 is FQNEAQ in the germline V gene (reference sequence). V was trimmed by 3 bases and J by 0 bases, leaving 14 bases between them. The CDR3 coding sequence is TGTGCCAGCAGCTTTAGACAGGACAGTGCAACTAATGAAAAACTGTTTTTT. Its translation: CASSFRQDSATNEKLFF.

This chain links TRBV6-6 with TRBJ1-4, with D unresolved. Trimming pared 6 bases from V and 2 bases from J, leaving 4 bases between. The CDR3 contains 12 residues. Germline V lookup: CDR1 MNHNY, CDR2 SVGAGI (reference sequence). CDR3: CASRNTNEKLFF. CDR3 in DNA: TGTGCCAGCAGGAACACTAATGAAAAACTGTTTTTT.

This sequence joins TRBV19 and TRBJ1-1, with D unclear. Germline CDR1 is LNHDA and CDR2 is SQIVND (reference sequence). V was pared by 5 bases and J by 2 bases, with 12 bases between. This CDR3 spans 14 amino acids. The chain's CDR3 is CASSYGNQNTEAFF. CDR3 sequence (DNA): TGTGCCAGTAGTTACGGAAATCAAAACACTGAAGCTTTCTTT.

The table lists this clone with a count of one. The genes are TRBV7-6 and TRBJ2-1, with D possibly being TRBD1 (5 bases). The V end lost 4 bases, the J end lost 10 bases, and 26 bases lay between the germline ends. CDR1 is SGHVS, CDR2 FNYEAQ, per germline. CDR3 size: 17 residues. CDR3 protein: CASSSPRVRRAQSEQFF. DNA for the CDR3: TGTGCCAGCAGCTCCCCCAGGGTTCGTAGGGCACAAAGCGAGCAGTTCTTC.

The rearrangement links TRBV7-6 to TRBJ1-4; 7 nucleotides agree with TRBD1. This CDR3 region has 15 residues. The germline CDR1 and CDR2 sequences are SGHVS and FNYEAQ. V lost 4 bases to trimming and J lost 8 bases; unmatched junction nucleotides: 10. Here the CDR3 DNA reads TGTGCCAGCAGCTCAAAACAGGGGTTAGGGGAAAAACTGTTTTTT. The encoded protein is CASSSKQGLGEKLFF.

This rearrangement joins TRBV10-3 to TRBJ1-2; TRBD1 matches 7 bases. CDR1 and CDR2 from the germline V gene are ENHRY and SYGVKD. The V and J ends lost 2 bases and 2 bases, in that order; junction bases with no gene match: 5. CDR3 length equals 15 residues. CDR3 protein: CAISEPSTGNYGYTF. DNA of the CDR3: TGTGCCATCAGTGAGCCCTCGACAGGGAACTATGGCTACACCTTC.

This chain connects TRBV6-1 to TRBJ1-5; TRBD1 aligns across 7 bases. The ends lost 6 bases at V and 0 bases at J; junction bases unmatched: 5. CDR3 length equals 15 residues. Looked up from germline, CDR1 is MNHNS and CDR2 is SASEGT. CDR3 amino acids: CASSSGTDSNQPQHF. Written as DNA, the CDR3 is TGTGCCAGCAGCTCCGGGACAGATAGCAATCAGCCCCAGCATTTT.

This clone has just one count. The V call is TRBV5-4, the J call TRBJ2-7; the D is unclear. There are 13 residues in the CDR3. Germline CDR1 reads SGHNT; CDR2 reads YYREEE (reference sequence). V was pared by 0 bases and J by 3 bases, with 7 bases between. This chain's CDR3 is CASSLDSHYEQYF. CDR3 nucleotide sequence: TGTGCCAGCAGCTTGGACTCCCACTACGAGCAGTACTTC.

The chain combines TRBV7-2 with TRBJ1-1; D gene ambiguous. There are 11 residues in the CDR3. V dropped 1 base and J dropped 11 bases, with 8 bases sitting between them. The germline V gene encodes CDR1 SGHTA and CDR2 FQGNSA. Here the CDR3 reads CASSLGPRAFF. In DNA form, the CDR3 reads TGTGCCAGCAGCTTAGGGCCAAGGGCTTTCTTT.

This chain's CDR3 is CASSSARGGTLSYEQYF. CDR3 DNA: TGTGCCAGCAGCTCAGCCAGGGGCGGTACCCTCTCCTACGAGCAGTACTTC. The V and J genes are TRBV7-2 and TRBJ2-7, with TRBD1 as a possible D gene (6 bases). Germline V CDR1 and CDR2: SGHTA, FQGNSA. The CDR3 extends over 17 amino acids. V gave up 4 bases and J gave up 0 bases, with 19 bases separating them.

The rearrangement uses TRBV10-3 and TRBJ1-2; tentative D call: TRBD1 (5 bases). The CDR3 extends over 12 amino acids. Germline CDR1 and CDR2: ENHRY and SYGVKD. V was shortened by 8 bases and J by 10 bases, with 17 bases between the two germline ends. This CDR3 reads CAIGTETSDYTF. The CDR3 nucleotides read TGTGCCATCGGGACCGAAACTTCTGACTACACCTTC.

The rearrangement uses TRBV11-1 and TRBJ1-2, with 9 bases aligning to TRBD1. The CDR3 totals 15 residues. Germline lookup yields CDR1 SGHAT and CDR2 FQDESV (reference sequence). Unmatched junction bases numbered 7, after V lost 5 bases and J lost 3 bases. The CDR3 sequence: CASSRGTGRDYGYTF. The CDR3 DNA reads TGTGCCAGCAGCCGCGGGACAGGGAGGGACTATGGCTACACCTTC.

The V gene is TRBV30, the J gene TRBJ1-2; D perhaps matches TRBD1 (5 bases). Trimming took 2 bases from V and 13 from J, leaving 11 bases between them. The CDR3 runs 10 residues. From germline, CDR1 is GTSNPN and CDR2 SVGIG (reference sequence). CDR3 amino acids: CAWSKGITTF. The CDR3, as DNA: TGTGCCTGGAGTAAGGGGATAACCACCTTC.

The chain recombines TRBV5-4 with TRBJ2-2; D is perhaps TRBD1 or TRBD2 (5 bases each). From germline, CDR1 is SGHNT and CDR2 YYREEE (reference sequence). Trimming pared 4 bases from V and 8 bases from J, leaving 18 bases between. The CDR3 has 15 amino acids. CDR3 sequence (DNA): TGTGCCAGCAGCGCCAGGGTGTTGGGGGAAGGGGAGCTGTTTTTT. Its translation: CASSARVLGEGELFF.

The chain joins TRBV6-5 to TRBJ2-5; D uncertain. The CDR3 runs to 13 residues. Germline V gene sequence: CDR1 MNHEY, CDR2 SVGAGI. The ends were cut back, 2 bases at V and 2 bases at J, with 6 bases in the middle. DNA for the CDR3: TGTGCCAGCAGTTACGTGAAGCAAGAGACCCAGTACTTC. Translation gives CASSYVKQETQYF.

The rearrangement links TRBV7-9 to TRBJ1-2; 7 positions agree with TRBD1. The germline gives CDR1 SEHNR, CDR2 FQNEAQ (reference sequence). Trimming removed 5 bases from V and 4 bases from J; junction bases left unmatched: 4. This CDR3 comprises 13 residues. CDR3 sequence: CASSIGTVYGYTF. CDR3 nucleotides: TGTGCCAGCAGCATAGGGACAGTCTATGGCTACACCTTC.

Comments on this clone: This same CDR3 is encoded by further DNA sequences in the sample. The chain is built from TRBV20-1 and TRBJ2-7, with D perhaps matching TRBD2 (5 bases). Germline assignment: CDR1 DFQATT and CDR2 SNEGSKA (reference sequence). The CDR3 runs to 10 residues. V lost 6 bases to trimming and J lost 6 bases, with 9 bases between them. The CDR3 DNA is TGCAGTGCCCTTGAGGGCGAGCAGTACTTC. Its translation: CSALEGEQYF.

Only a few counts were recorded for this clone. The chain couples TRBV6-5 to TRBJ1-1; perhaps TRBD1 as D (5 bases). Germline V gene sequence: CDR1 MNHEY, CDR2 SVGAGI. The CDR3 runs to 13 residues. V was clipped by 4 bases and J by 10 bases, with 16 bases between them. The CDR3 nucleotides read TGTGCCAGCAGTTCCATCTCCCAGGGCCGAGCTTTCTTT. Encoded protein: CASSSISQGRAFF.